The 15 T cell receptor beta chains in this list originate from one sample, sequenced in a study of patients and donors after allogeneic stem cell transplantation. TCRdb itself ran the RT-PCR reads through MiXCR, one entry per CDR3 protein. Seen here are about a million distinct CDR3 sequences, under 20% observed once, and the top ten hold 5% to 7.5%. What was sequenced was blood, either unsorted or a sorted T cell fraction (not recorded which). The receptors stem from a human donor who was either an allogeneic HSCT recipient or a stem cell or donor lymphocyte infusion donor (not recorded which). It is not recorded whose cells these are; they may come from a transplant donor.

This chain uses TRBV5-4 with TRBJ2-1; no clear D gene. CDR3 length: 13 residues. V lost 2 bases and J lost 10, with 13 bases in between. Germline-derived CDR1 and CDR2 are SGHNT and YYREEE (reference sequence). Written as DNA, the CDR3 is TGTGCCAGCAGCTTTCCCGATATACAGGAGCAGTTCTTC. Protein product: CASSFPDIQEQFF.

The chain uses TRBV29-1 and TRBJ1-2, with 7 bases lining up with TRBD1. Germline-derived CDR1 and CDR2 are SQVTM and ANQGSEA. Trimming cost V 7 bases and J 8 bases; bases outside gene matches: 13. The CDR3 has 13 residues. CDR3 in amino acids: CSDRQGVREGYTF. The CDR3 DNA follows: TGCAGCGATCGCCAGGGGGTTAGGGAAGGCTACACCTTC. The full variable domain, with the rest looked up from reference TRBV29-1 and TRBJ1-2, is SAVISQKPSRDICQRGTSLTIQCQVDSQVTMMFWYRQQPGQSLTLIATANQGSEATYESGFVIDKFPISRPNLTFSTLTVSNMSPEDSSIYLCSDRQGVREGYTFGSGTRLTVV.

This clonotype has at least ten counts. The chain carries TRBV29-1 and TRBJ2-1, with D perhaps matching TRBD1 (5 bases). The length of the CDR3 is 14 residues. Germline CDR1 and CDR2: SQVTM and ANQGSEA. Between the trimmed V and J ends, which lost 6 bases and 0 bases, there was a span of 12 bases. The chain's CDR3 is CSVKTASSYNEQFF. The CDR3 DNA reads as TGCAGCGTGAAGACAGCGAGCTCCTACAATGAGCAGTTCTTC.

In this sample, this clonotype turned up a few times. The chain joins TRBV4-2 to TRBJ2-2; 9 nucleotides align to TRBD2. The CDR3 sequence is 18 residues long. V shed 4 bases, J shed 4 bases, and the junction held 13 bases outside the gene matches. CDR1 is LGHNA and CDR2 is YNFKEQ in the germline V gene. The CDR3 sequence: CASSLLAGGPSSTGELFF. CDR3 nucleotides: TGTGCCAGCAGCCTCCTGGCGGGAGGGCCTTCCAGCACCGGGGAGCTGTTTTTT.

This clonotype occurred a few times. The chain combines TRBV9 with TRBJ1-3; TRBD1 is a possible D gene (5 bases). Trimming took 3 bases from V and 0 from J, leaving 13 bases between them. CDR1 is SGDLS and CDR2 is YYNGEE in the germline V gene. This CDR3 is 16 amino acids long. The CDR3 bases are TGTGCCAGCAGCGCAACAGGACGGAGCTCTGGAAACACCATATATTTT. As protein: CASSATGRSSGNTIYF.

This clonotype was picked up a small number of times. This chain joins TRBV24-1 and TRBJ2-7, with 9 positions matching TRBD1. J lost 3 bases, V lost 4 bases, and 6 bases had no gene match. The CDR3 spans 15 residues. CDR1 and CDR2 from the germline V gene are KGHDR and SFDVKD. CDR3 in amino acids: CATSDPGQGFYEQYF. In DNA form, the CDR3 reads TGTGCCACCAGTGACCCGGGACAGGGTTTCTACGAGCAGTACTTC.

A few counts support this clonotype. DNA of the CDR3: TGTGCCAGCAGCCATGATGCAGGGGTTGGGGCCAACGTCCTGACTTTC. Its protein is CASSHDAGVGANVLTF. The V and J genes are TRBV4-2 and TRBJ2-6; perhaps TRBD1 as D (6 bases). Looked up from germline, CDR1 is LGHNA and CDR2 is YNFKEQ. The CDR3 loop spans 16 amino acids. V was cut by 3 bases and J by 3 bases, with 12 bases left in between.

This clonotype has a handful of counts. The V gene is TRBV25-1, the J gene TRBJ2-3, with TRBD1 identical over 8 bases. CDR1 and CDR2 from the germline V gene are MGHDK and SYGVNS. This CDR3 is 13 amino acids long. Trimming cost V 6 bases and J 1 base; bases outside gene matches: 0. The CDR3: CASRQGGTDTQYF. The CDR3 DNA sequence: TGTGCCAGCAGACAGGGGGGCACAGATACGCAGTATTTT.

The CDR3 protein is CASIKDRGYNEQFF. The DNA of the CDR3 is TGTGCCAGCATCAAGGACAGGGGCTACAATGAGCAGTTCTTC. The chain couples TRBV5-6 to TRBJ2-1, with 9 bases identical to TRBD1. This CDR3 is built from 14 residues. V trimming: 6 bases; J trimming: 3 bases; junction bases outside the gene matches: 4. Per the germline V gene, CDR1 is SGHDT and CDR2 is YYEEEE.

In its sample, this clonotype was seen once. Here the CDR3 DNA reads TGTGCCAGCAGCGTAGGGGCTAGCGGGGCCCCACGGCGAGAGACCCAGTACTTC. It specifies CASSVGASGAPRRETQYF. The chain employs TRBV9 and TRBJ2-5, with TRBD2 identical over 9 bases. Trimming took 0 bases from V and 4 from J; bases not matched to a gene: 13. There are 18 residues in the CDR3. Germline V gives CDR1 SGDLS, CDR2 YYNGEE. The whole variable domain, remainder taken from reference TRBV9 and TRBJ2-5, is DSGVTQTPKHLITATGQRVTLRCSPRSGDLSVYWYQQSLDQGLQFLIQYYNGEERAKGNILERFSAQQFPDLHSELNLSSLELGDSALYFCASSVGASGAPRRETQYFGPGTRLLVL.

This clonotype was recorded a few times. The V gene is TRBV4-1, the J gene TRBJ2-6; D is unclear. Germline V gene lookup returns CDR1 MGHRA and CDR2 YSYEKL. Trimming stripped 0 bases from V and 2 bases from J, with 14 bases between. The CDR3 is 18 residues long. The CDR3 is CASSQEGFPSAGANVLTF. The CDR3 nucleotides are TGCGCCAGCAGCCAAGAAGGGTTTCCCAGCGCTGGGGCCAACGTCCTGACTTTC.

In nucleotides, the CDR3 is TGCGCCAGCAGTCATCCCGGACAGGAGCCCTACAATGAGCAGTTCTTC. It translates to CASSHPGQEPYNEQFF. The chain links TRBV23-1 to TRBJ2-1; 7 bases agree with TRBD1. Being an ORF, TRBV23-1 has a function that is uncertain. The CDR3 length is 16 residues. With V trimmed by 3 bases and J by 2 bases, 7 bases remained unmatched.

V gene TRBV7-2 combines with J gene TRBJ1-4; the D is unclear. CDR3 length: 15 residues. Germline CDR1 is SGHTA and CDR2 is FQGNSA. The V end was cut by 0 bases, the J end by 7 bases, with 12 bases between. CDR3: CASSLAGPAVEKLFF. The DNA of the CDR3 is TGTGCCAGCAGCTTAGCAGGGCCGGCGGTTGAAAAACTGTTTTTT.

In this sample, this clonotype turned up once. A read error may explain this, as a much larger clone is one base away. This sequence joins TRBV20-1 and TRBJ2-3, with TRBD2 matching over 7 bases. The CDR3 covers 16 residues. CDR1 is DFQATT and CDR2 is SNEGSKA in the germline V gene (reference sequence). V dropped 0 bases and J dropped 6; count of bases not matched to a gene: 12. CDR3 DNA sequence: TGCAGTGCTAGAGATTCTCGAGGGGCGACTAGCGATACGCAGTATTTT. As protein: CSARDSRGATSDTQYF.

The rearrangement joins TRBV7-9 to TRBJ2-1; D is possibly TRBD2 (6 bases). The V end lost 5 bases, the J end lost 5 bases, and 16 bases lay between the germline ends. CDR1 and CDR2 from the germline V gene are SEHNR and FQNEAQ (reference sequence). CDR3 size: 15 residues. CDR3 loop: CASSGGLQENNEQFF. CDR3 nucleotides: TGTGCCAGCAGCGGGGGACTCCAAGAGAACAATGAGCAGTTCTTC. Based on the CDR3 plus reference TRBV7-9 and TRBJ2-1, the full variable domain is DTGVSQNPRHKITKRGQNVTFRCDPISEHNRLYWYRQTLGQGPEFLTYFQNEAQLEKSRLLSDRFSAERPKGSFSTLEIQRTEQGDSAMYLCASSGGLQENNEQFFGPGTRLTVL.